The T cell receptor beta chain described here comes from a study of cytomegalovirus exposure and HLA in healthy donors. Profiling relied on immunoSEQ multiplex PCR, and the TCRdb table lists in-frame clones only, not all of them. The sample has about 78,000 clones; 90% to 96% are singletons. The ends were cut back, 6 bases at V and 1 base at J, with 13 bases in the middle. The length of the CDR3 is 15 residues. Germline assignment: CDR1 SGHTA and CDR2 FQGNSA. On this clone: Its antigen is not identified.

Study findings and constraints: Cytomegalovirus-associated status was assigned to 164 TCR beta chains.

The donors were members of the validation cohort comprising over a hundred subjects, separate from the roughly 700-subject first cohort. V gene TRBV7-2 combines with J gene TRBJ1-5; D is unresolved. Sample: PBMCs. This clonotype was sampled from a man between 18 and 35 years old in good health and CMV-seropositive. CDR3 DNA sequence: TGTGCCAGCAGTTCGATCGGGGTAAGCAATCAGCCCCAGCATTTT. It yields the protein CASSSIGVSNQPQHF.